This TCR beta chain derives from a study of breast tumors, draining lymph nodes, adjacent tissues. Study results and caveats: Tumor T cell lymph node origin was a supported hypothesis, not proven. Compared with basal-like, luminal-like tumors shared significantly more repertoire with nontumor tissue.

The CDR3 extends over 15 amino acids. The V segment lost 4 bases and the J segment 4 bases; nucleotides outside the gene matches: 7. The V gene's germline CDR1 is LGHDT and CDR2 YNNKEL (reference sequence). TCRdb reprocessed the multiplex PCR reads via MiXCR and lists one record per CDR3 protein. This table holds approximately 180,000 distinct CDR3 sequences, about 34% found once. This clonotype was counted ten times or more. Its antigen is unknown. The lymph nodes were axillary draining lymph nodes from breast cancer patients. Sequenced sample: axillary lymph node tissue. The chain has TRBV3-1 and TRBJ2-1; 7 nucleotides align to TRBD2. The TCR originated in a female donor with breast cancer. Some clones in this sample may be carry-over from other donors' samples. The CDR3 DNA follows: TGTGCCAGCAGCCGATCTAGCGGAATATACAATGAGCAGTTCTTC. Its translation: CASSRSSGIYNEQFF.